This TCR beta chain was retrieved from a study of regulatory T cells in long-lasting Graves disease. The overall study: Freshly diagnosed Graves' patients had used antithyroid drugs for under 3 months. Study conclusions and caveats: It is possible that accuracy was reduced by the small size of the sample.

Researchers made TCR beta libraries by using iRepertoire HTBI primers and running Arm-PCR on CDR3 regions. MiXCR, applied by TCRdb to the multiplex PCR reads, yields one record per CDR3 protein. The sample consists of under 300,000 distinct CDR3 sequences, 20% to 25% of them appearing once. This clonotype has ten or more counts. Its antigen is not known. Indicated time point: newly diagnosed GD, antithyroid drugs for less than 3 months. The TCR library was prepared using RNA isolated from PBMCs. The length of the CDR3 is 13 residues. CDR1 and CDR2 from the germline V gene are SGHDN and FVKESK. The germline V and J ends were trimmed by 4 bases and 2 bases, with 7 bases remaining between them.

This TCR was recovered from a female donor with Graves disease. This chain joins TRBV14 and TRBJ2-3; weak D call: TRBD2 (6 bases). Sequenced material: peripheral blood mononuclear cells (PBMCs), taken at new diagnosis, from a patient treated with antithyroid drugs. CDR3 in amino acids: CASSRLVTDTQYF. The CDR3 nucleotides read TGTGCCAGCAGCCGACTAGTCACAGATACGCAGTATTTT.